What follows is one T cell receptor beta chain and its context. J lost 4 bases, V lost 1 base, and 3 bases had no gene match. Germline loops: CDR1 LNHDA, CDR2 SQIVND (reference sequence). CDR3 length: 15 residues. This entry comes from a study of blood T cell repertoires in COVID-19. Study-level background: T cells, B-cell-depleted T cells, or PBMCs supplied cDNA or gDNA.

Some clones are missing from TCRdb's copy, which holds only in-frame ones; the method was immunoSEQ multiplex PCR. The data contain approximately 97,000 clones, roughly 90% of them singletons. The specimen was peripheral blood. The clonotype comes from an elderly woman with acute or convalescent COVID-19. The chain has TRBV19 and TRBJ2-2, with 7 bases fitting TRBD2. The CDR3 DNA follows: TGTGCCAGTAGTATAGGTCTAGCGGCCACCGGGGAGCTGTTTTTT. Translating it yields CASSIGLAATGELFF.